The following is a TCR beta chain sequence with its context. Its antigen is not known. MiXCR, run by TCRdb on the 5' RACE reads, gives a single entry per CDR3 protein. Among roughly 500,000 distinct CDR3 sequences, around 20% were seen once, and the ten largest hold 12%. The record originates from a study of T-cell memory formation after mild COVID-19. Overall study: Clusters were largely donor specific.

Study-level points and caveats: Memory sampled before infection contained some responding clones, suggesting cross-reactive memory joined. Shrinking CD4+ clones resided mostly in CM and EM, and CD8+ ones in EMRA. Whereas later expanders leaned CD4+, clones contracting day 15 to 85 showed a balanced CD4/CD8 makeup.

V shed 0 bases, J shed 3 bases, and the junction held 9 bases outside the gene matches. CDR3 size: 17 residues. Germline assignment: CDR1 LGHDT and CDR2 YNNKEL (reference sequence). The V gene is TRBV3-1, the J gene TRBJ2-7, with TRBD2 matching over 9 bases. The sample comprised PBMCs or a T cell subset sorted from them (not recorded which). This clonotype was obtained from an adult woman who had mild COVID-19 (a few samples of this study predate the infection). Cell type and time point are not known. The CDR3: CASSQDLRGRGRYEQYF. CDR3 coding DNA: TGTGCCAGCAGCCAAGATCTCCGCGGGAGGGGTCGCTACGAGCAGTACTTC.